A single sample is the source of the 25 T cell receptor beta chains below, sequenced in a study of OX40 agonist ivuxolimab in advanced cancers. Only in-frame clones appear in the TCRdb table, and some are missing; sequencing was by immunoSEQ multiplex PCR. This sample has some 50,000 clones, with about 76% found just once. The input for sequencing was CD4+ or CD8+ T cells sorted from blood, taken in a trial of the OX40 agonist ivuxolimab. The receptor source for this set is an adult with an advanced solid tumor such as melanoma, head and neck, liver or kidney cancer.

In its sample, this clone ranks as medium-sized. V usage is TRBV5-6 and J usage is TRBJ2-2; the D gene is possibly TRBD1 (5 bases). CDR1 and CDR2 from the germline V gene are SGHDT and YYEEEE. CDR3 length: 16 residues. Trimming took off 0 bases at V and 1 base at J, with 10 bases between the two ends. The CDR3 sequence is CASSLGPQENTGELFF. In DNA form, the CDR3 reads TGTGCCAGCAGCTTGGGTCCACAGGAGAACACCGGGGAGCTGTTTTTT.

This clone is termed large. The chain recombines TRBV4-1 with TRBJ2-7, with 11 positions matching TRBD2. From germline, CDR1 is MGHRA and CDR2 YSYEKL. The CDR3 has 15 residues. Losses at the gene ends were 1 base for V and 4 bases for J; bases not matched to a gene: 3. The CDR3 DNA reads TGCGCCAGCAGCCAAGCACTAGCGGGGGAATACGAGCAGTACTTC. Encoded protein: CASSQALAGEYEQYF.

The chain recombines TRBV5-1 with TRBJ1-1; tentatively, D is TRBD1 (6 bases). Trimming stripped 0 bases from V and 0 bases from J, with 12 bases between. Germline values: CDR1 SGHRS, CDR2 YFSETQ. This CDR3 comprises 16 residues. The CDR3 region has the DNA TGCGCCAGCAGCTTGGTGCCAGGGGACATGAACACTGAAGCTTTCTTT. Its protein product is CASSLVPGDMNTEAFF.

This clone was recorded once. CDR3: CASSPVLGQPQHF. The CDR3 DNA reads as TGTGCCAGTAGTCCAGTCCTTGGTCAGCCCCAGCATTTT. The chain has TRBV19 and TRBJ1-5; D not certain. The germline CDR1 and CDR2 sequences are LNHDA and SQIVND (reference sequence). V shed 5 bases and J shed 6 bases, with 11 bases lying between them. The CDR3 contains 13 residues.

The rearrangement joins TRBV11-2 to TRBJ1-4; 8 bases fit TRBD1. There are 15 residues in the CDR3. Trimming removed 6 bases from V and 6 bases from J; junction bases left unmatched: 9. Germline V gives CDR1 SGHAT, CDR2 FQNNGV. This chain's CDR3 is CASSYTGGGDEKLFF. The CDR3 DNA sequence: TGTGCCAGCAGTTATACAGGGGGAGGGGATGAAAAACTGTTTTTT.

V usage is TRBV4-2 and J usage is TRBJ1-5; D unresolved. V was shortened by 0 bases and J by 7 bases, with 10 bases between the two germline ends. CDR1 LGHNA and CDR2 YNFKEQ come from the germline V gene. The CDR3 is made up of 14 amino acids. The CDR3 protein is CASSQELMEQPQHF. The DNA for the CDR3 is TGTGCCAGCAGCCAAGAGTTGATGGAACAGCCCCAGCATTTT.

This chain links TRBV6-5 with TRBJ1-1; TRBD1 matches at 7 bases. The ends lost 0 bases at V and 0 bases at J; junction bases unmatched: 4. Germline loops: CDR1 MNHEY, CDR2 SVGAGI. This CDR3 spans 16 amino acids. The CDR3 spells CASSYSRDRMNTEAFF. DNA for the CDR3: TGTGCCAGCAGTTACTCAAGGGACAGAATGAACACTGAAGCTTTCTTT.

DNA of the CDR3: TGTGCCAGCAGTTTAGCGAGCTCCTACAATGAGCAGTTCTTC. This encodes CASSLASSYNEQFF. This chain links TRBV27 with TRBJ2-1; D is ambiguous. This CDR3 has 14 residues. Trimming took off 2 bases at V and 0 bases at J, with 5 bases between the two ends. The V gene's germline CDR1 is MNHEY and CDR2 SMNVEV (reference sequence).

The V call is TRBV28, the J call TRBJ2-7, with 7 nucleotides matching TRBD2. The CDR3 contains 13 residues. Per germline, CDR1 MDHEN and CDR2 SYDVKM. Trimming cost V 8 bases and J 6 bases; bases outside gene matches: 10. CDR3 residues: CASSFRREGEQYF. CDR3 in DNA: TGTGCCAGCTCTTTCCGGAGGGAGGGCGAGCAGTACTTC. Drawing the rest from reference TRBV28 and TRBJ2-7, the complete variable domain is DVKVTQSSRYLVKRTGEKVFLECVQDMDHENMFWYRQDPGLGLRLIYFSYDVKMKEKGDIPEGYSVSREKKERFSLILESASTNQTSMYLCASSFRREGEQYFGPGTRLTVT.

The rearrangement links TRBV12-2 to TRBJ1-5; TRBD1 is the table's D call and was not checked against the DNA. TRBV12-2 counts as a pseudogene. The CDR3 consists of 14 residues. The CDR3: CASRLQGVTQPQHF. CDR3 DNA: TGTGCAAGTCGCTTACAGGGGGTGACTCAGCCCCAGCATTTT.

V and J are TRBV4-1 and TRBJ2-1; TRBD2 matches at 13 bases. The CDR3 loop spans 15 amino acids. V lost 6 bases to trimming and J lost 5 bases; unmatched junction nucleotides: 4. The germline V gene encodes CDR1 MGHRA and CDR2 YSYEKL. CDR3 loop: CASRGGTSGNNEQFF. CDR3 bases: TGCGCCAGCAGGGGGGGGACTAGCGGGAACAATGAGCAGTTCTTC.

The chain has TRBV2 and TRBJ1-5; D is unclear. The CDR3 consists of 18 residues. The V gene lost 0 bases and the J gene lost 5 bases, with 20 bases spanning the gap. Looked up from germline, CDR1 is SNHLY and CDR2 is FYNNEI. The DNA for the CDR3 is TGTGCCAGCAGTGAAGCGCTTCTGGCACAAGAAGCGGATCAGCCCCAGCATTTT. The encoded protein is CASSEALLAQEADQPQHF. The variable domain in full, with the rest retrieved from reference TRBV2 and TRBJ1-5, is EPEVTQTPSHQVTQMGQEVILRCVPISNHLYFYWYRQILGQKVEFLVSFYNNEISEKSEIFDDQFSVERPDGSNFTLKIRSTKLEDSAMYFCASSEALLAQEADQPQHFGDGTRLSIL.

V and J are TRBV5-1 and TRBJ2-7, with D perhaps TRBD2 (6 bases). V was trimmed by 4 bases and J by 6 bases, leaving 14 bases between them. Germline V gene lookup returns CDR1 SGHRS and CDR2 YFSETQ. There are 13 residues in the CDR3. The CDR3 protein is CASSLASGVEQYF. In nucleotides, the CDR3 is TGCGCCAGCAGCCTGGCTTCGGGGGTCGAGCAGTACTTC. Combining the CDR3 with reference TRBV5-1 and TRBJ2-7 gives the whole variable domain KAGVTQTPRYLIKTRGQQVTLSCSPISGHRSVSWYQQTPGQGLQFLFEYFSETQRNKGNFPGRFSGRQFSNSRSEMNVSTLELGDSALYLCASSLASGVEQYFGPGTRLTVT.

The chain is built from TRBV28 and TRBJ2-3, with D possibly matching TRBD2 (5 bases). V lost 4 bases and J lost 1, with 6 bases in between. This CDR3 spans 13 amino acids. In germline, CDR1 is MDHEN, CDR2 SYDVKM. The CDR3 sequence: CASSWGGTDTQYF. CDR3 bases: TGTGCCAGCAGTTGGGGAGGCACAGATACGCAGTATTTT.

The chain recombines TRBV7-9 with TRBJ1-2; weak D call: TRBD1 (6 bases). With 7 bases removed from V and 3 bases from J, the gap between germline ends came to 18 bases. From germline, CDR1 is SEHNR and CDR2 FQNEAQ (reference sequence). The CDR3 is 15 residues long. The CDR3 DNA is TGTGCCAGCACCGCGGCGGGGGGCGCCTACTATGGCTACACCTTC. It is translated as CASTAAGGAYYGYTF.

The rearrangement uses TRBV7-2 and TRBJ2-1, with D perhaps TRBD2 (6 bases). Per germline, CDR1 SGHTA and CDR2 FQGNSA. The CDR3 has 18 residues. The ends were cut back, 2 bases at V and 4 bases at J, with 21 bases in the middle. CDR3 bases: TGTGCCAGCAGCTTATCCTCGGGGGACGATTTAAGGTACAATGAGCAGTTCTTC. It translates to CASSLSSGDDLRYNEQFF.

This clone was seen at least ten times. The chain uses TRBV27 and TRBJ1-1; a weak D match, TRBD1 (6 bases). The CDR3 sequence is 13 residues long. V was clipped by 6 bases and J by 5 bases, with 13 bases between them. Germline CDR1 reads MNHEY; CDR2 reads SMNVEV (reference sequence). The CDR3 loop is CASSLQGWTEAFF. In DNA form, the CDR3 reads TGTGCCAGCAGCCTACAGGGTTGGACTGAAGCTTTCTTT.

This chain links TRBV28 with TRBJ1-5; no reliable D call. Germline values: CDR1 MDHEN, CDR2 SYDVKM. This CDR3 is 14 amino acids long. Trimming removed 1 base at V and 6 bases at J, with 10 bases between. CDR3 in DNA: TGTGCCAGCAGTTTATTGACGGGAAGTCAGCCCCAGCATTTT. Residues: CASSLLTGSQPQHF.

This clone has a handful of counts. The chain carries TRBV28 and TRBJ1-1; a possible D gene is TRBD1 (6 bases). V shed 8 bases and J shed 3 bases, with 16 bases lying between them. Per germline, CDR1 MDHEN and CDR2 SYDVKM. The CDR3 runs to 14 residues. The CDR3 region has the DNA TGTGCCAGCGAAAAAGGGACACGGTACACTGAAGCTTTCTTT. As protein: CASEKGTRYTEAFF.

This chain connects TRBV9 to TRBJ1-1, with no clear D. Germline loops: CDR1 SGDLS, CDR2 YYNGEE. This CDR3 is built from 13 residues. V lost 6 bases, J lost 1 base, and 10 bases lay in between. The DNA for the CDR3 is TGTGCCAGCACCTGGACGGAGAACACTGAAGCTTTCTTT. Protein: CASTWTENTEAFF.

The J gene is TRBJ2-7, the V gene TRBV13, with 11 bases fitting TRBD1. Trimming removed 5 bases from V and 4 bases from J; junction bases left unmatched: 4. The CDR3 length is 14 residues. Germline CDR1 and CDR2: PRHDT and FYEKMQ (reference sequence). CDR3: CASSLGQGAYEQYF. In DNA form, the CDR3 reads TGTGCCAGCAGCCTCGGACAGGGGGCGTACGAGCAGTACTTC.

Only a few counts were recorded for this clone. This sequence joins TRBV4-1 and TRBJ1-5; D unclear. Germline CDR1 reads MGHRA; CDR2 reads YSYEKL. Trimming shortened V by 1 base and J by 6 bases, and 10 bases separated the two germline ends. The CDR3 spans 14 residues. In DNA, the CDR3 is TGCGCCAGCAGCCAAGTGACACCGGGTCAGCCCCAGCATTTT. Translating gives CASSQVTPGQPQHF.

This clone was counted a few times. The chain joins TRBV5-1 to TRBJ1-1; a weak D match, TRBD1 (6 bases). From germline, CDR1 is SGHRS and CDR2 YFSETQ. Deletions cut 4 bases from V and 6 bases from J, with 16 bases between. This CDR3 is built from 14 residues. The CDR3 loop reads CASSLGTGSPEAFF. DNA for the CDR3: TGCGCCAGCAGCCTCGGTACAGGGAGCCCTGAAGCTTTCTTT.

The chain couples TRBV11-1 to TRBJ1-1, with TRBD1 matching 8 bases. Germline-derived CDR1 and CDR2 are SGHAT and FQDESV (reference sequence). Trimming at V came to 4 bases and at J to 4 bases, leaving 5 bases not matched to a gene. CDR3 length: 14 residues. CDR3 sequence: CASSSKQGGTEAFF. CDR3 DNA: TGTGCCAGCAGCTCGAAACAGGGGGGCACTGAAGCTTTCTTT.

The rearrangement links TRBV28 to TRBJ1-5; no firm D call. The V end lost 0 bases, the J end lost 4 bases, and 13 bases lay between the germline ends. This CDR3 comprises 16 residues. The germline CDR1 and CDR2 sequences are MDHEN and SYDVKM. In nucleotides, the CDR3 is TGTGCCAGCAGTTTATGGCAGGAACTTGCAAATCAGCCCCAGCATTTT. Translating it yields CASSLWQELANQPQHF.